This entry describes one T cell receptor beta chain. Its antigen is not identified. The data derive from a study of cytomegalovirus exposure and HLA in healthy donors. Whole-study findings and limits: Immune exposure was documented only through CMV serostatus. Most TCR sequences showed up rarely, but some public TCRs showed up in many donors.

This CDR3 contains 14 residues. In germline, CDR1 is SGHTS, CDR2 YDEGEE. V gave up 3 bases and J gave up 8 bases; unmatched junction bases: 9. In the PCR, 60 Vbeta and 13 Jbeta primers were used. The assay was immunoSEQ multiplex PCR, and TCRdb's table has in-frame clones only and misses some. The data contain about 170,000 clones, roughly 80% of them singletons. Nominally healthy donors provided the samples, though records likely missed some immune exposures. This receptor was taken from a male donor in good health and CMV-seronegative. The V and J genes are TRBV5-8 and TRBJ1-2, with TRBD1 identical over 8 bases. The sample consisted of PBMCs. The CDR3 sequence is CASSSPGQVRGYTF. CDR3 nucleotides: TGTGCCAGCAGCTCCCCGGGACAGGTCCGGGGCTACACCTTC.